The following is a T cell receptor (beta chain) sequence with its context. Germline CDR1 LNHNV, CDR2 YYDKDF (reference sequence). There are 15 residues in the CDR3. V shed 1 base and J shed 2 bases, with 9 bases lying between them. The data originate from a study of shared clonotypes between healthy human individuals. Assay execution proceeded at the deep level. Original data processing: ImmunoSEQ sequences covered only the junction and lacked quality scores; filtering therefore differed. Clones were sequenced by immunoSEQ multiplex PCR, and TCRdb holds only the in-frame ones, with some missing. The V and J calls and clone size were taken over from that table, and D and trimming were inferred from the DNA. Of about 87,000 clones listed, more than 45% were seen once; the top ten hold roughly 16%. When samples were unsorted, tens of millions of PBMCs were used for genomic DNA.

This sequence was found in a woman aged 40 to 55 in good health. Some clones in this sample may be carry-over from other donors' samples. The sequencing input was PBMCs. The chain recombines TRBV15 with TRBJ1-5; TRBD1 might be the D (5 bases). In DNA, the CDR3 is TGTGCCACCAGCAGAGCGGGGGTCGGCAATCAGCCCCAGCATTTT. Its protein is CATSRAGVGNQPQHF.